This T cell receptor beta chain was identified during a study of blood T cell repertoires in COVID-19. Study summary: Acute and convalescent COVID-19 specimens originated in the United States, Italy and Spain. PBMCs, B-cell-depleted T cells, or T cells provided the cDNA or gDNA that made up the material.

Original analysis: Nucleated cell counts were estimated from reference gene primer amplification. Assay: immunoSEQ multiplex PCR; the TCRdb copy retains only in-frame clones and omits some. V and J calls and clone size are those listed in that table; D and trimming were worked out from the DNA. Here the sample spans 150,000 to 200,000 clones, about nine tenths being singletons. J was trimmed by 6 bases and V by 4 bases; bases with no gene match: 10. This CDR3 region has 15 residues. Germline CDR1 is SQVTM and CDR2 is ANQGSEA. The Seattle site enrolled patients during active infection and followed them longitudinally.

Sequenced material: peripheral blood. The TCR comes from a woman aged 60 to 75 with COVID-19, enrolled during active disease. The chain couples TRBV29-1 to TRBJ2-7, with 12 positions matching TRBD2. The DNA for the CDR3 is TGCAGCGTTGGCACGCTAGCGGGAGGGACCGGCGAGCAGTACTTC. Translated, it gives CSVGTLAGGTGEQYF.